This TCR beta chain appears in the sequencing data of a study of T cells in localized non-small cell lung cancer. Study findings and constraints: T cell clonality was highest in uninvolved adjacent lung, above tumor. Sequencing, confined to only one tumor region, leaves heterogeneity possible. The study detected a median about 60 of the top 100 tumor clones in adjacent lung.

Note on this clone: As yet, its antigen is unknown.

Here immunoSEQ multiplex PCR was the method, and the copy in TCRdb shows in-frame clones only, minus some. The profile shows approximately 15,000 clones, almost 90% of them singletons. The V and J ends lost 5 bases and 2 bases, in that order; junction bases with no gene match: 4. The CDR3 loop spans 13 amino acids. Germline V lookup: CDR1 GTSNPN, CDR2 SVGIG (reference sequence). The V call is TRBV30, the J call TRBJ2-7; 9 bases map to TRBD2. The material sequenced was peripheral blood mononuclear cells, taken before any cancer treatment. This receptor was identified in a woman aged 35 to 75 with stage III lung adenocarcinoma. The CDR3 DNA reads as TGTGCCTGGGCTAGCGGGGAAGCCTACGAGCAGTACTTC. This encodes CAWASGEAYEQYF.